What follows are 25 T cell receptor beta chains derived from one specimen sequenced in a study of vaccination effects on CD4 cells after COVID-19. Profiling relied on immunoSEQ multiplex PCR, and the TCRdb table lists in-frame clones only, not all of them. This table has fewer than 80,000 clones, just under 75% appearing once. These receptors have no known antigen. Sequencing was preceded by expansion of antigen-specific CD4+ T cells with viral peptide pools in the ViraFEST assay. Subsequent to a culture period of more than 8 days, CD4+ T cells were isolated. Two-dose BNT162b2 or mRNA-1273 vaccination was given to participants. The material was CD4+ T cells from PBMCs cultured with HCoV-229E spike peptides, obtained after COVID-19 vaccination. Receptors were obtained from a human donor who received a COVID-19 vaccine.

In its sample, this clone was seen once. V gene TRBV5-1 combines with J gene TRBJ1-4; TRBD1 aligns across 7 bases. The CDR3 runs to 15 residues. CDR1 is SGHRS and CDR2 is YFSETQ in the germline V gene. V lost 2 bases to trimming and J lost 4 bases; unmatched junction nucleotides: 5. The CDR3 sequence: CASSFNRGGNEKLFF. As DNA, the CDR3 is TGCGCCAGCAGCTTTAACAGGGGCGGTAATGAAAAACTGTTTTTT.

In this sample, this clone turned up a few times. The chain couples TRBV18 to TRBJ2-2; the D gene is possibly TRBD1 (7 bases). In germline, CDR1 is KGHSH, CDR2 LQKENI. V lost 1 base and J 5 bases, leaving 14 bases between the germline ends. CDR3 length: 16 residues. The DNA of the CDR3 is TGTGCCAGCTCACCACTTGCGGGGACAGCGACCGGGGAGCTGTTTTTT. This translates into CASSPLAGTATGELFF.

The rearrangement joins TRBV3-1 (or the pseudogene TRBV3-2) to TRBJ2-2, with TRBD1 as a possible D gene (5 bases). CDR3 length: 15 amino acids. V was shortened by 4 bases and J by 0 bases, with 9 bases between the two germline ends. Looked up from germline, CDR1 is LGHDT and CDR2 is YNNKEL (reference sequence). The CDR3 region has the DNA TGTGCCAGCAGCCCCAGGGCCACGAACACCGGGGAGCTGTTTTTT. Encoded protein: CASSPRATNTGELFF.

V and J are TRBV2 and TRBJ2-7, with D possibly TRBD1 on 5 matching bases. Germline assignment: CDR1 SNHLY and CDR2 FYNNEI. With 5 bases removed from V and 4 bases from J, the gap between germline ends came to 9 bases. CDR3 length: 12 amino acids. CDR3 residues: CASSLQVYEQYV. In nucleotides, the CDR3 is TGTGCCAGCAGTCTACAGGTTTACGAGCAGTACGTC.

This clone was observed a single time. V gene TRBV24-1 combines with J gene TRBJ1-5; tentative D call: TRBD1 (5 bases). V was cut by 3 bases and J by 4 bases, with 15 bases left in between. The CDR3 covers 16 residues. Looked up from germline, CDR1 is KGHDR and CDR2 is SFDVKD. CDR3 coding DNA: TGTGCCACCAGTGATCGACAAAAAGGGGATAATCAGCCCCAGCATTTT. It encodes CATSDRQKGDNQPQHF.

The V call is TRBV9, the J call TRBJ1-5; TRBD1 agrees at 8 bases. Per the germline V gene, CDR1 is SGDLS and CDR2 is YYNGEE. V was pared by 4 bases and J by 7 bases, with 10 bases of the junction left unmatched. The CDR3 consists of 15 residues. The CDR3 region is CASSPTIGTGQPQHF. DNA of the CDR3: TGTGCCAGCAGCCCGACGATCGGGACAGGCCAGCCCCAGCATTTT.

The chain carries TRBV25-1 and TRBJ1-3; maybe TRBD1 (5 bases). The CDR3 length is 16 residues. Germline V gene lookup returns CDR1 MGHDK and CDR2 SYGVNS. Trimming left V 3 bases short and J 0 bases short, with 12 bases between. CDR3 sequence (DNA): TGTGCCAGCAGTGATCCGGGGACCTTCTCTGGAAACACCATATATTTT. Protein product: CASSDPGTFSGNTIYF.

J is TRBJ1-3 and V is TRBV13, with 7 bases lining up with TRBD1. The V gene end was trimmed by 7 bases and the J gene end by 0 bases; junction bases not matched to a gene: 3. CDR1 is PRHDT, CDR2 FYEKMQ, per germline (reference sequence). CDR3 length: 14 amino acids. The CDR3 bases are TGTGCCAGCACCGACAGGGACTCTGGAAACACCATATATTTT. Translating gives CASTDRDSGNTIYF.

This chain links TRBV7-8 with TRBJ1-2; tentatively, D is TRBD1 (6 bases). The CDR3 consists of 15 residues. Trimming stripped 4 bases from V and 3 bases from J, with 15 bases between. Per the germline V gene, CDR1 is SGHVS and CDR2 is FQNEAQ. CDR3 region: CASSSRTGGDYGYTF. The CDR3 coding sequence is TGTGCCAGCAGCTCTCGGACGGGGGGCGACTATGGCTACACCTTC.

J is TRBJ2-2 and V is TRBV5-5; D may be TRBD1 (6 bases). The V and J ends lost 4 bases and 7 bases respectively, with 17 bases between them. The CDR3 totals 15 residues. Per the germline V gene, CDR1 is SGHKS and CDR2 is YYEKEE (reference sequence). The CDR3 DNA follows: TGTGCCAGCAGCCCATTAGACAGGAATTTCGGGGAGCTGTTTTTT. Amino acids: CASSPLDRNFGELFF.

This clone was recorded only once. The chain combines TRBV6-5 with TRBJ2-2, with 9 bases that match TRBD1. The CDR3 runs to 15 residues. From germline, CDR1 is MNHEY and CDR2 SVGAGI. V lost 5 bases to trimming and J lost 5 bases; unmatched junction nucleotides: 6. CDR3 loop: CASSRDGTGTGELFF. The CDR3, as DNA: TGTGCCAGCAGTCGAGACGGGACAGGGACCGGGGAGCTGTTTTTT.

The chain recombines TRBV6-5 with TRBJ2-7; TRBD2 agrees at 9 bases. CDR3 size: 14 residues. Germline values: CDR1 MNHEY, CDR2 SVGAGI. V shed 5 bases, J shed 0 bases, and the junction held 2 bases outside the gene matches. The DNA of the CDR3 is TGTGCCAGCAGTCTAGCGGGGTACTCCTACGAGCAGTACGTC. Translation gives CASSLAGYSYEQYV.

CDR3 in amino acids: CSVVDGYSNQPQHF. The DNA for the CDR3 is TGCAGCGTCGTCGACGGATATAGCAATCAGCCCCAGCATTTT. J is TRBJ1-5 and V is TRBV29-1; D gene uncertain. Deletions cut 6 bases from V and 0 bases from J, with 12 bases between. CDR3 length equals 14 residues. Germline V lookup: CDR1 SQVTM, CDR2 ANQGSEA.

The genes are TRBV6-5 and TRBJ2-1, with D possibly called TRBD1 or TRBD2 (6 bases each). Germline CDR1 reads MNHEY; CDR2 reads SVGAGI. The CDR3 length is 13 residues. V was pared by 2 bases and J by 10 bases, with 12 bases between. CDR3 sequence: CASSYPGAGEQFF. CDR3 DNA sequence: TGTGCCAGCAGTTACCCGGGGGCGGGGGAGCAGTTCTTC.

The chain is built from TRBV6-4 and TRBJ2-1, with TRBD1 identical over 10 bases. The germline V gene has CDR1 MRHNA and CDR2 SNTAGT. V was clipped by 5 bases and J by 8 bases; unmatched bases: 9. The CDR3 covers 15 residues. CDR3 DNA: TGTGCCAGCAGTACAAGACAGGGGGCCGGCTATGAGCAGTTCTTC. Translating gives CASSTRQGAGYEQFF.

This sequence joins TRBV6-5 and TRBJ2-6; D is perhaps TRBD2 (5 bases). CDR3 size: 16 residues. CDR1 and CDR2 from the germline V gene are MNHEY and SVGAGI. Trimming left V 4 bases short and J 5 bases short, with 15 bases between. CDR3 loop: CASSFNGLGRANVLTF. Here the CDR3 DNA reads TGTGCCAGCAGTTTCAACGGCCTCGGGAGGGCCAACGTCCTGACTTTC.

The sample holds a few counts of this clone. The chain combines TRBV7-9 with TRBJ1-5; D call uncertain. Germline assignment: CDR1 SEHNR and CDR2 FQNEAQ (reference sequence). The CDR3 covers 13 residues. The V end was cut by 0 bases, the J end by 9 bases, with 9 bases between. CDR3 amino acids: CASSLATDGPQHF. The CDR3 DNA reads TGTGCCAGCAGCTTAGCGACGGATGGGCCCCAGCATTTT.

This clone was recorded a few times. The chain employs TRBV6-5 and TRBJ1-5; D not certain. V lost 0 bases and J 2 bases, leaving 8 bases between the germline ends. The CDR3 sequence is 15 residues long. Germline lookup yields CDR1 MNHEY and CDR2 SVGAGI. The CDR3 here is CASSYSSWGNQPQHF. DNA for the CDR3: TGTGCCAGCAGTTACTCTTCTTGGGGCAATCAGCCCCAGCATTTT.

This clone turned up a few times. The chain couples TRBV2 to TRBJ1-1, with D possibly matching TRBD1 (6 bases). Germline V gene sequence: CDR1 SNHLY, CDR2 FYNNEI. The CDR3 runs 15 residues. Trimming shortened V by 6 bases and J by 1 base, and 15 bases separated the two germline ends. The CDR3 nucleotides are TGTGCCAGCAGGAGAACCGGGACATCGAACACTGAAGCTTTCTTT. It specifies CASRRTGTSNTEAFF.

This clone has more than one count but fewer than ten. The chain couples TRBV4-1 to TRBJ2-3; 9 nucleotides align to TRBD1. Germline assignment: CDR1 MGHRA and CDR2 YSYEKL. CDR3 length: 17 amino acids. The V gene end was trimmed by 4 bases and the J gene end by 4 bases; junction bases not matched to a gene: 12. This chain's CDR3 is CASSRSPGTGSADTQYF. In DNA form, the CDR3 reads TGCGCCAGCAGCCGCAGCCCCGGGACAGGGAGTGCAGATACGCAGTATTTT.

V and J are TRBV5-1 and TRBJ2-3, with TRBD2 matching 12 bases. With V trimmed by 3 bases and J by 1 base, 6 bases remained unmatched. The CDR3 has 17 amino acids. The V gene's germline CDR1 is SGHRS and CDR2 YFSETQ. This CDR3 reads CASSSWTSGKRTDTQYF. The CDR3 DNA reads as TGCGCCAGCAGCTCCTGGACTAGCGGGAAACGCACAGATACGCAGTATTTT.

The V and J genes are TRBV27 and TRBJ1-1, with a tentative D call TRBD1 (6 bases). The CDR3 loop spans 17 amino acids. The V end lost 4 bases, the J end lost 4 bases, and 22 bases lay between the germline ends. Germline V gene lookup returns CDR1 MNHEY and CDR2 SMNVEV (reference sequence). The CDR3 here is CASSYRGGPSAGTEAFF. The CDR3 DNA sequence: TGTGCCAGCAGTTACCGCGGGGGCCCCTCGGCGGGCACTGAAGCTTTCTTT.

The chain links TRBV5-5 to TRBJ2-5; D is possibly TRBD1 or TRBD2 (5 bases each). The ends were cut back, 4 bases at V and 2 bases at J, with 12 bases in the middle. This CDR3 spans 14 amino acids. Germline assignment: CDR1 SGHKS and CDR2 YYEKEE (reference sequence). CDR3 DNA: TGTGCCAGCAGCCGGGGACCTACTCAAGAGACCCAGTACTTC. This gives the protein CASSRGPTQETQYF.

The chain carries TRBV6-5 and TRBJ1-1, with D possibly being TRBD1 (5 bases). Trimming removed 9 bases at V and 4 bases at J, with 21 bases between. The germline V gene has CDR1 MNHEY and CDR2 SVGAGI. CDR3 length: 15 residues. The CDR3 DNA sequence: TGTGCCAGTTACGAAACGGGGGTCAGGGCCACTGAAGCTTTCTTT. The encoded protein is CASYETGVRATEAFF.

The rearrangement uses TRBV30 and TRBJ2-2, with D maybe TRBD1 (6 bases). The CDR3 extends over 14 amino acids. The germline V gene encodes CDR1 GTSNPN and CDR2 SVGIG (reference sequence). V was clipped by 4 bases and J by 4 bases, with 13 bases between them. Here the CDR3 DNA reads TGTGCCTGGAATTTCGGGACACGCACCGGGGAGCTGTTTTTT. It yields the protein CAWNFGTRTGELFF.